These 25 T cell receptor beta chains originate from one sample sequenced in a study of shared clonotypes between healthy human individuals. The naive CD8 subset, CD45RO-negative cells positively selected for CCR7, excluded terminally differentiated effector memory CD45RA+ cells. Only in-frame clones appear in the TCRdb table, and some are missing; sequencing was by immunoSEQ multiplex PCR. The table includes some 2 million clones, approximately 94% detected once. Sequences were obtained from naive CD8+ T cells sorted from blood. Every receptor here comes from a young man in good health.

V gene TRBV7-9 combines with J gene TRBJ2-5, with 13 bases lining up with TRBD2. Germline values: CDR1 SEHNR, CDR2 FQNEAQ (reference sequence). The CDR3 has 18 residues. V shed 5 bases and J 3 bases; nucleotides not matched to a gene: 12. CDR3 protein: CASSKGLAGSRAEETQYF. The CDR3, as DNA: TGTGCCAGCAGCAAGGGACTAGCGGGGTCCAGGGCTGAAGAGACCCAGTACTTC.

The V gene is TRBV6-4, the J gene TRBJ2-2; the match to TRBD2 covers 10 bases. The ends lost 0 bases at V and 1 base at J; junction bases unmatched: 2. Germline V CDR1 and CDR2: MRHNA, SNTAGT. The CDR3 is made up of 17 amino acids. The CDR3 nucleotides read TGTGCCAGCAGTGACTCACTAGCGGGACAGAACACCGGGGAGCTGTTTTTT. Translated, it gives CASSDSLAGQNTGELFF.

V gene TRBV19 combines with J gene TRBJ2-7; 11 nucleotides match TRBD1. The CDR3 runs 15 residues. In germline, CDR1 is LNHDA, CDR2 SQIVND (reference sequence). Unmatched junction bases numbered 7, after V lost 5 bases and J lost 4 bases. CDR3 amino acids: CASSPGQGGRYEQYF. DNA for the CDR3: TGTGCCAGTAGTCCGGGACAGGGGGGCCGTTACGAGCAGTACTTC.

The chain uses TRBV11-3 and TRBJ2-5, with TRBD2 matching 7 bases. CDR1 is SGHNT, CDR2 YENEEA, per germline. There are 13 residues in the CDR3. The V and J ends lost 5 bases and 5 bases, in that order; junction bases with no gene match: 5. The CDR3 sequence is CASSAGVWETQYF. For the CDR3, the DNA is TGTGCCAGCAGCGCGGGAGTATGGGAGACCCAGTACTTC.

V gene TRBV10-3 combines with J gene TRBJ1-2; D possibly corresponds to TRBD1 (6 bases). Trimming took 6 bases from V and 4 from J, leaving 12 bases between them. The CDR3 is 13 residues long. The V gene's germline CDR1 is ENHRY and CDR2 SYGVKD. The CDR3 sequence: CAISEDSPYGYTF. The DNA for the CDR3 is TGTGCCATCAGCGAGGACAGCCCCTATGGCTACACCTTC.

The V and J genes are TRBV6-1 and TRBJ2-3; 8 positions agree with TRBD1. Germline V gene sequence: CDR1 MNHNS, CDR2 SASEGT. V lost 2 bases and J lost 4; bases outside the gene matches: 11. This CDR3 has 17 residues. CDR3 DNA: TGTGCCAGCAGTGAAAGCCAGGGGGCCTGGGATGCAGATACGCAGTATTTT. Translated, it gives CASSESQGAWDADTQYF.

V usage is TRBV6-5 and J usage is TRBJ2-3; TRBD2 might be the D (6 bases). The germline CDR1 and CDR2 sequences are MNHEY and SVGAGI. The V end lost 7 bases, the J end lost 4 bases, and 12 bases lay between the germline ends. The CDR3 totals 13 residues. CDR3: CASTLGGADTQYF. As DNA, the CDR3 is TGTGCCAGCACCCTAGGCGGGGCAGATACGCAGTATTTT.

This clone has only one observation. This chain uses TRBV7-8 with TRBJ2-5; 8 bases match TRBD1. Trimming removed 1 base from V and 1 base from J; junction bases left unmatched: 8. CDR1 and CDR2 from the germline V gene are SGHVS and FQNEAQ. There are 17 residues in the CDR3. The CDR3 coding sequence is TGTGCCAGCAGCTTAGAGGGCACAGGGGGAGGCCAAGAGACCCAGTACTTC. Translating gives CASSLEGTGGGQETQYF.

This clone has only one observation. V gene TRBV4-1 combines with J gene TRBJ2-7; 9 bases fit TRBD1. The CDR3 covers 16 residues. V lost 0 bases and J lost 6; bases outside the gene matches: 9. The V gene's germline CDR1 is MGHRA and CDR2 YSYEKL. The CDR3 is CASSQDRGTGRREQYF. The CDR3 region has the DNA TGCGCCAGCAGCCAAGATAGGGGGACAGGGAGGCGCGAGCAGTACTTC.

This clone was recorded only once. CDR3 DNA: TGTGCCAGCAGCCCCGGGACTAGCAGCGACGAGCAGTACTTC. Protein: CASSPGTSSDEQYF. The chain is built from TRBV9 and TRBJ2-7, with 9 bases aligning to TRBD2. From germline, CDR1 is SGDLS and CDR2 YYNGEE. This CDR3 has 14 residues. V lost 4 bases and J lost 5; bases outside the gene matches: 7.

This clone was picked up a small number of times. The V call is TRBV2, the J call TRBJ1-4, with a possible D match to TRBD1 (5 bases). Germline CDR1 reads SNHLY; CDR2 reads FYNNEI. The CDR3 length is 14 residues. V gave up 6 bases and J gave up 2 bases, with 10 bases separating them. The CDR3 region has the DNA TGTGCCAGCAGGGGGCGCTGGACTAATGAAAAACTGTTTTTT. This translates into CASRGRWTNEKLFF. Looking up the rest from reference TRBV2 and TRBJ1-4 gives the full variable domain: EPEVTQTPSHQVTQMGQEVILRCVPISNHLYFYWYRQILGQKVEFLVSFYNNEISEKSEIFDDQFSVERPDGSNFTLKIRSTKLEDSAMYFCASRGRWTNEKLFFGSGTQLSVL.

The CDR3 loop reads CASSVGLGVGDYNEQFF. In nucleotides, the CDR3 is TGTGCCAGCAGCGTAGGACTCGGGGTCGGGGATTACAATGAGCAGTTCTTC. The chain employs TRBV9 and TRBJ2-1; tentatively, D is TRBD2 (5 bases). Trimming left V 0 bases short and J 4 bases short, with 17 bases between. Looked up from germline, CDR1 is SGDLS and CDR2 is YYNGEE. This CDR3 is built from 17 residues.

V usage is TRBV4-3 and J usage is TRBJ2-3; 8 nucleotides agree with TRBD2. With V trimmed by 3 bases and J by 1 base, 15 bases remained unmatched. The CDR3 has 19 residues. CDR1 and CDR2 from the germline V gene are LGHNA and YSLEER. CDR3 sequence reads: CASSQSAASGLRGTDTQYF. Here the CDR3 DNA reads TGCGCCAGCAGCCAGTCAGCGGCTAGCGGGCTCCGCGGCACAGATACGCAGTATTTT.

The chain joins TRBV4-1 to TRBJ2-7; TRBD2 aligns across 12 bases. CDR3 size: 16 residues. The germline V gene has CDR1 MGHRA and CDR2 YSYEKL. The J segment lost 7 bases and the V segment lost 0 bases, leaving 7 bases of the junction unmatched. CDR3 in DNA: TGCGCCAGCAGCCAAGACGGGCTAGCGGGGGGGAATGAGCAGTACTTC. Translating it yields CASSQDGLAGGNEQYF.

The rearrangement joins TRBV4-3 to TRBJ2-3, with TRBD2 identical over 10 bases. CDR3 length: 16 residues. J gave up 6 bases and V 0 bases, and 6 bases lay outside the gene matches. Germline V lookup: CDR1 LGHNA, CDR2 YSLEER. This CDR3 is CASSQDPAGGFDTQYF. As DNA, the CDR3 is TGCGCCAGCAGCCAAGATCCAGCGGGAGGGTTCGATACGCAGTATTTT.

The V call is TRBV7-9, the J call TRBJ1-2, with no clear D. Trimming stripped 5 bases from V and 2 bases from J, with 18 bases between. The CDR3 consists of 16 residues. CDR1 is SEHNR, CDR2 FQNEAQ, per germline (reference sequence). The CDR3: CASSPSREKLNYGYTF. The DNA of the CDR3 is TGTGCCAGCAGCCCAAGTCGAGAGAAGCTAAACTATGGCTACACCTTC.

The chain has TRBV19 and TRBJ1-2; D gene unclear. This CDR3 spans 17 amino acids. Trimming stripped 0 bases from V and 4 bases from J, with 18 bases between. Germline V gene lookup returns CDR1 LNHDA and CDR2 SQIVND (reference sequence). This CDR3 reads CASSIDLEFPTIYGYTF. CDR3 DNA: TGTGCCAGTAGTATAGATCTTGAGTTTCCGACCATCTATGGCTACACCTTC.

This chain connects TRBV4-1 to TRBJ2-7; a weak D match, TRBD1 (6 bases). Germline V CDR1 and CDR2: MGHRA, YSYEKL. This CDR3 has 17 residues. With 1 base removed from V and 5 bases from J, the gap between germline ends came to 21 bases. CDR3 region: CASSQVQGVYRVNEQYF. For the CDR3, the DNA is TGCGCCAGCAGCCAAGTTCAGGGCGTATACAGGGTTAACGAGCAGTACTTC.

The CDR3 loop reads CASSVPGGLAGGSSTDTQYF. CDR3 bases: TGTGCCAGCAGCGTCCCCGGCGGACTAGCGGGAGGATCTAGCACAGATACGCAGTATTTT. The chain joins TRBV9 to TRBJ2-3; 14 bases agree with TRBD2. The CDR3 has 20 residues. Germline V gene lookup returns CDR1 SGDLS and CDR2 YYNGEE. V gave up 2 bases and J gave up 0 bases; unmatched junction bases: 11.

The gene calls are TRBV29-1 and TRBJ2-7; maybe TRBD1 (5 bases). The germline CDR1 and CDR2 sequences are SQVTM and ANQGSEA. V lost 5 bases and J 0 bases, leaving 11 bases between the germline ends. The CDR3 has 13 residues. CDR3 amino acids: CSVTADNSYEQYF. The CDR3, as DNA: TGCAGCGTTACCGCGGACAACTCCTACGAGCAGTACTTC.

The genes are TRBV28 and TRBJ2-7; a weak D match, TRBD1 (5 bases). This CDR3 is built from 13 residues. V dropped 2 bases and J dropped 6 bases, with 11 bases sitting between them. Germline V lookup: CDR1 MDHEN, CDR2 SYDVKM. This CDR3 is CASSLPHQGEQYF. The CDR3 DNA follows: TGTGCCAGCAGTTTACCCCATCAGGGCGAGCAGTACTTC.

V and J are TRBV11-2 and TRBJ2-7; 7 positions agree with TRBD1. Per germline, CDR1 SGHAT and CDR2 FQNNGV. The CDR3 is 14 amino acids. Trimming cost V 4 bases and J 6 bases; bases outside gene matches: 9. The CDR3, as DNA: TGTGCCAGCAGCTACCGGGACAGCTTGAGCGAGCAGTACTTC. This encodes CASSYRDSLSEQYF.

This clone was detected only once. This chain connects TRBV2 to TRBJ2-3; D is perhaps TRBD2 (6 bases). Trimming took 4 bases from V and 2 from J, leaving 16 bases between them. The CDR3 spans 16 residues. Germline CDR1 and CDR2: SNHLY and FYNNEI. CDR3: CASSGDPGANTDTQYF. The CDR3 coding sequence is TGTGCCAGCAGTGGGGACCCGGGAGCAAACACAGATACGCAGTATTTT.

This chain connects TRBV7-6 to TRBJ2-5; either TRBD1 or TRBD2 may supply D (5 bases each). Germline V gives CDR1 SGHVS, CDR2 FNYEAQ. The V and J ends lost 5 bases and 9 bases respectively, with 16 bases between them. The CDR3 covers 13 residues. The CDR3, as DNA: TGTGCCAGCAGCGATCCGGGACCACAGGCCCAGTACTTC. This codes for CASSDPGPQAQYF.

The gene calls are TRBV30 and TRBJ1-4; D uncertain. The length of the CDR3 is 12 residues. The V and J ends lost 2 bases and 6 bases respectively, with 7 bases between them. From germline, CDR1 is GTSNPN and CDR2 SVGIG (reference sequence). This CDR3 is CAWSSKDEKLFF. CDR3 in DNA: TGTGCCTGGAGTAGTAAGGATGAAAAACTGTTTTTT.